Only a few counts were recorded for the clone carrying this T cell receptor beta chain. The CDR3 is 15 residues long. The V end lost 6 bases, the J end lost 3 bases, and 16 bases lay between the germline ends. The data belong to a study of T-cell memory formation after mild COVID-19. At the level of the study: In these data, TCR clusters were largely donor specific.

TCRdb analysed the 5' RACE reads with MiXCR anew, one entry per CDR3 protein. This table has 400,000 to 550,000 distinct CDR3 sequences, 25% appearing once. The TCR comes from an adult woman who had mild COVID-19 (a few samples of this study predate the infection). Cell type and time point are not known. The V gene is TRBV12-3 or TRBV12-4, the J gene TRBJ2-3, with TRBD1 as a possible D gene (6 bases). The sample comprised PBMCs or a T cell subset sorted from them (not recorded which). This chain's CDR3 is CASSLDRFETDTQYF. DNA for the CDR3: TGTGCCAGCAGCCTGGACAGATTCGAGACAGATACGCAGTATTTT.